Below are 5 T cell receptor beta chains sequenced from a single sample in a study of T-cell reconstitution after alpha-beta-depleted transplantation in children. The authors prepared the TCRbeta library with unique molecular identifiers. TCRdb reprocessed the PCR reads with MiXCR, giving one entry per CDR3 protein. This table has approximately 800,000 distinct CDR3 sequences, approximately 15% appearing once. The sample consisted of PBMCs, mostly from graft donor cells, taken 360 days after TCRalphabeta/CD19-depleted stem cell transplant. These receptors all come from a male patient between 5 and 17 years old who had a stem cell transplant for acute lymphoblastic leukemia, so the T cells may come from the graft donor.

The genes are TRBV20-1 and TRBJ2-1, with 7 positions matching TRBD2. Germline V gene lookup returns CDR1 DFQATT and CDR2 SNEGSKA (reference sequence). V lost 3 bases to trimming and J lost 6 bases; unmatched junction nucleotides: 8. The CDR3 runs to 14 residues. The CDR3 reads CSARSAGVINEQFF. The CDR3 DNA follows: TGCAGTGCTAGGTCCGCGGGAGTAATCAATGAGCAGTTCTTC.

This clonotype was detected a few times. This sequence joins TRBV20-1 and TRBJ1-4, with a weak D call TRBD1 (6 bases). The length of the CDR3 is 14 residues. Germline V gene data show CDR1 as DFQATT and CDR2 as SNEGSKA (reference sequence). V was trimmed by 5 bases and J by 3 bases, leaving 13 bases between them. CDR3 loop: CSAARGGPNEKLFF. The CDR3 nucleotides read TGCAGTGCTGCTCGAGGGGGGCCTAATGAAAAACTGTTTTTT.

The chain uses TRBV7-9 and TRBJ1-5; 8 bases align to TRBD1. CDR1 is SEHNR and CDR2 is FQNEAQ in the germline V gene (reference sequence). There are 16 residues in the CDR3. J gave up 7 bases and V 4 bases, and 12 bases lay outside the gene matches. For the CDR3, the DNA is TGTGCCAGCAGCTCCATCTCGGGACAGGCGGGGCAGCCCCAGCATTTT. Translated, it gives CASSSISGQAGQPQHF. The complete variable domain, with remaining parts taken from reference TRBV7-9 and TRBJ1-5, reads DTGVSQNPRHKITKRGQNVTFRCDPISEHNRLYWYRQTLGQGPEFLTYFQNEAQLEKSRLLSDRFSAERPKGSFSTLEIQRTEQGDSAMYLCASSSISGQAGQPQHFGDGTRLSIL.

The chain joins TRBV20-1 to TRBJ2-3, with a possible D match to TRBD2 (6 bases). Germline V CDR1 and CDR2: DFQATT, SNEGSKA (reference sequence). This CDR3 is 18 amino acids long. Trimming removed 1 base at V and 3 bases at J, with 23 bases between. The CDR3 sequence: CSARGPLSGKGRTDTQYF. The CDR3 DNA is TGCAGTGCTAGAGGCCCGCTCTCAGGGAAAGGGAGGACAGATACGCAGTATTTT.

This clonotype was counted only a few times. The V and J genes are TRBV12-3 or TRBV12-4 and TRBJ2-4; 8 bases are a match to TRBD2. The CDR3 is 18 amino acids. The ends lost 4 bases at V and 5 bases at J; junction bases unmatched: 16. CDR3 sequence (DNA): TGTGCCAGCAGTTCCCCCCTGTCGGCGGGAGGAGGACAAAACATTCAGTACTTC. Translating it yields CASSSPLSAGGGQNIQYF.